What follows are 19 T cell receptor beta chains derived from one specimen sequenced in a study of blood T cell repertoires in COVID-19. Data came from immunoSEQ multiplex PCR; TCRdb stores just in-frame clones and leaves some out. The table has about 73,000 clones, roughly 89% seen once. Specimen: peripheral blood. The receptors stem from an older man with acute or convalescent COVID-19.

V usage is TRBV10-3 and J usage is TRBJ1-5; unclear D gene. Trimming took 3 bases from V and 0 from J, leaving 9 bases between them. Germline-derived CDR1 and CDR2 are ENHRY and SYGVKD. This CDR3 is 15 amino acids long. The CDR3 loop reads CAISDSLNSNQPQHF. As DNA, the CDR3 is TGTGCCATCAGTGACTCCTTAAATAGCAATCAGCCCCAGCATTTT.

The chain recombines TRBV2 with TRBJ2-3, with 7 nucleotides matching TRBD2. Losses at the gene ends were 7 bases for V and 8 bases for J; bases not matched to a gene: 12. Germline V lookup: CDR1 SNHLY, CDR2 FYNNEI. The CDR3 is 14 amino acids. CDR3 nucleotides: TGTGCCAGCAAGGCGGGAGAAGTAGGAAGTACGCAGTATTTT. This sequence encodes CASKAGEVGSTQYF.

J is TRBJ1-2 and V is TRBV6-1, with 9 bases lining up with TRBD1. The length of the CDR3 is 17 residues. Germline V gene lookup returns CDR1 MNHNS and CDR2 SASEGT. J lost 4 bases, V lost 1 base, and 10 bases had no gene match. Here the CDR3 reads CASSEDRTGVLSYGYTF. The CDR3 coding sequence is TGTGCCAGCAGTGAAGATAGGACAGGGGTTCTGAGCTATGGCTACACCTTC.

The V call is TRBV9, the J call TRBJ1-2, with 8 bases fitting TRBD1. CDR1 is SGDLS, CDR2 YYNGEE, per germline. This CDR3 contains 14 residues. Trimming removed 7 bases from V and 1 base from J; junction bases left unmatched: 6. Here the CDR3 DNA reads TGTGCCAGCTCTAGAGGACAGGGTAACTATGGCTACACCTTC. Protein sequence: CASSRGQGNYGYTF.

In nucleotides, the CDR3 is TGTGCCAGCTCACCACTAACGGGGAAGAACACCGGGGAGCTGTTTTTT. This codes for CASSPLTGKNTGELFF. V and J are TRBV18 and TRBJ2-2, with D possibly matching TRBD2 (5 bases). The CDR3 is made up of 16 amino acids. Germline V gene sequence: CDR1 KGHSH, CDR2 LQKENI. The germline V and J ends were trimmed by 1 base and 1 base, with 10 bases remaining between them.

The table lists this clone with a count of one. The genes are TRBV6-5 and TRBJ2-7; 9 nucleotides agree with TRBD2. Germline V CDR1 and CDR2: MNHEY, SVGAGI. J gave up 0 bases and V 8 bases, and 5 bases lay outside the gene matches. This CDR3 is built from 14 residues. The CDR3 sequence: CASELSGSSYEQYF. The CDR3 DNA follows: TGTGCCAGCGAGCTTAGCGGGAGCTCCTACGAGCAGTACTTC.

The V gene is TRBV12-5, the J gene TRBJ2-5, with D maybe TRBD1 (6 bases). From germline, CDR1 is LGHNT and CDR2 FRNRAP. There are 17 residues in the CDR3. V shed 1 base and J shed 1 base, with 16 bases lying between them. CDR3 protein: CASGLGRQVNLQETQYF. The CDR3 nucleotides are TGTGCTAGTGGTTTGGGCCGACAGGTGAACCTCCAAGAGACCCAGTACTTC. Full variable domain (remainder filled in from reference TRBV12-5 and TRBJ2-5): DARVTQTPRHKVTEMGQEVTMRCQPILGHNTVFWYRQTMMQGLELLAYFRNRAPLDDSGMPKDRFSAEMPDATLATLKIQPSEPRDSAVYFCASGLGRQVNLQETQYFGPGTRLLVL.

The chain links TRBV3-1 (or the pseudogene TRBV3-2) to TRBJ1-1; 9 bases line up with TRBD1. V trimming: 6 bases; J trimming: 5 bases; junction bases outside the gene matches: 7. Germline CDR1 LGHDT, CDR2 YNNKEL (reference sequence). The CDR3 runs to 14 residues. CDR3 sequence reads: CASRDGQGRTEAFF. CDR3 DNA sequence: TGTGCCAGCAGGGACGGACAGGGGCGGACTGAAGCTTTCTTT.

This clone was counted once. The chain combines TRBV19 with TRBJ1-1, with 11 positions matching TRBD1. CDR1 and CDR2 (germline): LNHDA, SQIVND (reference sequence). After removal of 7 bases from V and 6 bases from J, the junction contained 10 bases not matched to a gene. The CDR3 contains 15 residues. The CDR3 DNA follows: TGTGCCAGTATCACCGGGACAGGGGGACGCTCTGAAGCTTTCTTT. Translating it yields CASITGTGGRSEAFF. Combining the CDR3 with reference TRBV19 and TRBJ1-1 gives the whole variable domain DGGITQSPKYLFRKEGQNVTLSCEQNLNHDAMYWYRQDPGQGLRLIYYSQIVNDFQKGDIAEGYSVSREKKESFPLTVTSAQKNPTAFYLCASITGTGGRSEAFFGQGTRLTVV.

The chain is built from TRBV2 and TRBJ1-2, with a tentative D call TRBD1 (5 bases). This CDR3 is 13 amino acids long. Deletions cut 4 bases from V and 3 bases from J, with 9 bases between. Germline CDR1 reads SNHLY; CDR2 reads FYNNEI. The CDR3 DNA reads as TGTGCCAGCAGTGCGACGGGGGACTATGGCTACACCTTC. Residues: CASSATGDYGYTF.

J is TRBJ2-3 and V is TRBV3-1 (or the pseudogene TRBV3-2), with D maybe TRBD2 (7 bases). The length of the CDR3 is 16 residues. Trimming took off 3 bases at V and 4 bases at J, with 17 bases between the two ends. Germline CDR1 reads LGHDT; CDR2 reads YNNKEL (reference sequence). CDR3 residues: CASSHLRRGPADTQYF. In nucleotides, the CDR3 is TGTGCCAGCAGCCATTTACGGCGGGGGCCCGCAGATACGCAGTATTTT.

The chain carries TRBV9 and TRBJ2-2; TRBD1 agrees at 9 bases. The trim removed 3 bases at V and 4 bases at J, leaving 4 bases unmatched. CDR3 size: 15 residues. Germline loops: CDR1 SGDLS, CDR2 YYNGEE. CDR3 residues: CASSATGGTTGELFF. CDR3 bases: TGTGCCAGCAGCGCCACAGGGGGCACCACCGGGGAGCTGTTTTTT.

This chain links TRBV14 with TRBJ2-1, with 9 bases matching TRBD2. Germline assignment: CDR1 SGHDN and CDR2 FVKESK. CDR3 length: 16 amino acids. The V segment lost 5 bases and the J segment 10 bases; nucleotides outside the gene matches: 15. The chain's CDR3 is CASSAQGLAGIGEQFF. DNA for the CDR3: TGTGCCAGCAGCGCCCAGGGACTAGCTGGTATCGGGGAGCAGTTCTTC.

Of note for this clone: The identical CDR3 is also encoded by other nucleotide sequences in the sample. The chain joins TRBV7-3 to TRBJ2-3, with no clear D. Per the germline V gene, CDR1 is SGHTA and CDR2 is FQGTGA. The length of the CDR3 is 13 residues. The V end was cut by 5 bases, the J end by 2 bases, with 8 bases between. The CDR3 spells CASSPSPTDTQYF. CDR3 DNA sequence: TGTGCCAGCAGCCCGAGCCCCACAGATACGCAGTATTTT.

The CDR3 loop is CASSPPTGEETQYF. The CDR3 region has the DNA TGTGCCAGCTCACCCCCGACAGGGGAAGAGACCCAGTACTTC. The chain carries TRBV18 and TRBJ2-5, with TRBD1 matching over 8 bases. Trimming at V came to 3 bases and at J to 3 bases, leaving 3 bases not matched to a gene. The length of the CDR3 is 14 residues. The V gene's germline CDR1 is KGHSH and CDR2 LQKENI.

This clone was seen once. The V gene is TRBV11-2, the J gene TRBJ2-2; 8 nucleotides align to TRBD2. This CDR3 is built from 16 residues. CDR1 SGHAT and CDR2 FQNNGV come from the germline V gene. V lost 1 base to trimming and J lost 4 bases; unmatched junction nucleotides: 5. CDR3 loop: CASSLGGGRTTGELFF. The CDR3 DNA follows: TGTGCCAGCAGCTTAGGCGGCGGGAGGACCACCGGGGAGCTGTTTTTT. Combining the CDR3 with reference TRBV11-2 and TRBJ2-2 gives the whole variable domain EAGVAQSPRYKIIEKRQSVAFWCNPISGHATLYWYQQILGQGPKLLIQFQNNGVVDDSQLPKDRFSAERLKGVDSTLKIQPAKLEDSAVYLCASSLGGGRTTGELFFGEGSRLTVL.

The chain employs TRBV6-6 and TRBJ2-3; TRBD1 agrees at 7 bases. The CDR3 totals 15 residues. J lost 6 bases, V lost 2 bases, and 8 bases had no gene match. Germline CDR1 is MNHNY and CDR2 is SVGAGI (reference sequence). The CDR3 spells CASSYDREFWDTQYF. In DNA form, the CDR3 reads TGTGCCAGCAGTTACGACAGGGAGTTTTGGGATACGCAGTATTTT.

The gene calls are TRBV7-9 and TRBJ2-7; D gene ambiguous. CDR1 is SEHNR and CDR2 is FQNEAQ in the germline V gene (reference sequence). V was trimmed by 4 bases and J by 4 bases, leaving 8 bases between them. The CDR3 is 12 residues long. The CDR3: CASSSSGYEQYF. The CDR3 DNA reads TGTGCCAGCAGCTCCTCAGGTTACGAGCAGTACTTC.

CDR3 in DNA: TGTGCCAGTAGCGACAGGGGATATAATTCACCCCTCCACTTT. It specifies CASSDRGYNSPLHF. V usage is TRBV19 and J usage is TRBJ1-6, with 8 bases identical to TRBD1. The CDR3 has 14 amino acids. V was pared by 6 bases and J by 4 bases, with 2 bases of the junction left unmatched. Germline assignment: CDR1 LNHDA and CDR2 SQIVND (reference sequence).